The text below deals with one TCR beta chain. Generated by immunoSEQ multiplex PCR, the TCRdb table keeps only in-frame clones and is missing some. The repertoire holds approximately 65,000 clones, 90% seen once, with around 0.52% in the top ten. Seattle enrolled patients during active infection and tracked them longitudinally. The sample originates from a study of blood T cell repertoires in COVID-19. Germline V gene lookup returns CDR1 MNHEY and CDR2 SMNVEV (reference sequence). The CDR3 totals 13 residues. V lost 5 bases and J 8 bases, leaving 15 bases between the germline ends. The chain joins TRBV27 to TRBJ1-2, with unresolved D. The sequenced material came from peripheral blood. The sequence came from a man aged 45 to 65 with COVID-19, enrolled during active disease. In DNA, the CDR3 is TGTGCCAGCAGTCCGAACGCCCATAGAGGCTACACCTTC. It specifies CASSPNAHRGYTF.